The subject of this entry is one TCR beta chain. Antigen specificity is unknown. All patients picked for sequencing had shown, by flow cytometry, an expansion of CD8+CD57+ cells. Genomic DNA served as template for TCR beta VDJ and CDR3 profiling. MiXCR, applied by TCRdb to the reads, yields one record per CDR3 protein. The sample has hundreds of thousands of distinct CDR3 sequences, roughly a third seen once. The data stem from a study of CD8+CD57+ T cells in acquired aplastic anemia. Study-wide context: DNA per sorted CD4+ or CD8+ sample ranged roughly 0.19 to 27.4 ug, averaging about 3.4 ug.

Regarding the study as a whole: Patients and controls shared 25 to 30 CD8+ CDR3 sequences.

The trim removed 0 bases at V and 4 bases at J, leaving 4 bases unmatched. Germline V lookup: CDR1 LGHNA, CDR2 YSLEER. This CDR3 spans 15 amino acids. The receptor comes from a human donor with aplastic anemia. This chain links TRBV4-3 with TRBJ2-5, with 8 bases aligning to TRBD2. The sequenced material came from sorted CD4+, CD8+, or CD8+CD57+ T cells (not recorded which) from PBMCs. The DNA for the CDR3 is TGCGCCAGCAGCCAAGATAAGCGGGGGACAGAGACCCAGTACTTC. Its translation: CASSQDKRGTETQYF.